This T cell receptor (beta chain) was sequenced in a study of patients and donors after allogeneic stem cell transplantation. There are a few counts of this clonotype. TCRdb processed the RT-PCR reads anew with MiXCR; each CDR3 protein has one entry. This table has 400,000 to 500,000 distinct CDR3 sequences, 16% appearing once. CDR1 and CDR2 from the germline V gene are MNHEY and SMNVEV (reference sequence). V lost 7 bases to trimming and J lost 3 bases, with 16 bases between them. The length of the CDR3 is 15 residues. The sequenced material came from blood, either unsorted or a sorted T cell fraction (not recorded which). The chain links TRBV27 to TRBJ2-1; D perhaps matches TRBD1 (6 bases). The receptor was isolated from a human donor who was either an allogeneic HSCT recipient or a stem cell or donor lymphocyte infusion donor (not recorded which). It is not recorded whose cells these are; they may come from a transplant donor. Here the CDR3 DNA reads TGTGCCAGCACCTCGCGTATAGGGGGCTACAATGAGCAGTTCTTC. Its protein product is CASTSRIGGYNEQFF.